This T cell receptor (beta chain) was captured in a study of T cells after yellow fever vaccination. This clonotype was seen more than once but under ten times. Its antigen is not known. Germline CDR1 and CDR2: DFQATT and SNEGSKA (reference sequence). The germline V and J ends were trimmed by 5 bases and 4 bases, with 15 bases remaining between them. The CDR3 runs 14 residues. A single record per CDR3 protein comes from TCRdb applying MiXCR to the 5' RACE reads. Here the sample spans approximately 250,000 distinct CDR3 sequences, around 4.9% being singletons. Findings and caveats of the study: Post-booster repertoires again held most primary-vaccination clones (around 95% CD4, roughly 88% CD8).

The source of this sequence is a man between 18 and 35 years old who received the YFV17D yellow fever vaccine. The input for sequencing was CD4+ T cells sorted from PBMCs, taken on the day of the yellow fever booster vaccination. This chain links TRBV20-1 with TRBJ1-5, with D uncertain. CDR3 nucleotides: TGCAGTGCTTCCCGAGGTCCGAAGAATCAGCCCCAGCATTTT. Translating it yields CSASRGPKNQPQHF.